This T cell receptor (beta chain) was retrieved from a study of blood T cell repertoires in COVID-19. Study information: Some COVID-19 samples were acute and others convalescent; all came from the United States, Italy and Spain.

Germline values: CDR1 SGHAT, CDR2 FQNNGV. The length of the CDR3 is 15 residues. The ends were cut back, 2 bases at V and 3 bases at J, with 14 bases in the middle. Original analysis: Quantification of nucleated cells was approximated via reference gene primer amplification. TCRdb keeps only in-frame clones here, not all; method: immunoSEQ multiplex PCR. V and J calls and clone size are those listed in that table; D and trimming were worked out from the DNA. The data contain about 53,000 clones, 86% of them seen just once; the ten biggest clones take up under 3.5%. A single count supports this clone. The origin of this receptor is a man older than 75 with acute or convalescent COVID-19. Input material: peripheral blood. The chain uses TRBV11-2 and TRBJ2-7; a weak D match, TRBD2 (6 bases). For the CDR3, the DNA is TGTGCCAGCAGCTTAAAAGCGGGCAGCCACTACGAGCAGTACTTC. This codes for CASSLKAGSHYEQYF. Full variable domain (rest looked up from reference TRBV11-2 and TRBJ2-7): EAGVAQSPRYKIIEKRQSVAFWCNPISGHATLYWYQQILGQGPKLLIQFQNNGVVDDSQLPKDRFSAERLKGVDSTLKIQPAKLEDSAVYLCASSLKAGSHYEQYFGPGTRLTVT.